A single sample is the source of the 10 T cell receptor beta chains below, sequenced in a study of shared clonotypes between healthy human individuals. Only in-frame clones appear in the TCRdb table, and some are missing; sequencing was by immunoSEQ multiplex PCR. The sample contains millions of clones, around 93% of which appear only once. The naive CD8 fraction comprised CD45RO-negative cells positively selected for CCR7 and excluded terminally differentiated effector memory CD45RA+ cells. Material: naive CD8+ T cells from PBMCs. These receptors were collected from a young man in good health. Some clones in this sample may be carry-over from other donors' samples.

The chain couples TRBV6-5 to TRBJ2-7, with 7 bases matching TRBD1. The CDR3 is 14 amino acids. V gave up 6 bases and J gave up 0 bases; unmatched junction bases: 5. Germline CDR1 is MNHEY and CDR2 is SVGAGI. CDR3 protein: CASRVGTASYEQYF. CDR3 coding DNA: TGTGCCAGCAGAGTCGGGACAGCCTCCTACGAGCAGTACTTC.

The chain recombines TRBV28 with TRBJ1-4; D is unresolved. Germline V gene sequence: CDR1 MDHEN, CDR2 SYDVKM. CDR3 length: 16 amino acids. The germline V and J ends were trimmed by 7 bases and 2 bases, with 17 bases remaining between them. The CDR3 coding sequence is TGTGCCAGCACCGGCCAAAAGGGTTCCACTAATGAAAAACTGTTTTTT. Protein product: CASTGQKGSTNEKLFF.

Here the CDR3 reads CASSWGGEYEQYF. In DNA, the CDR3 is TGTGCCAGCAGCTGGGGGGGTGAGTACGAGCAGTACTTC. The chain employs TRBV27 and TRBJ2-7, with 7 bases aligning to TRBD2. The CDR3 spans 13 residues. V dropped 6 bases and J dropped 4; count of bases not matched to a gene: 6. Germline loops: CDR1 MNHEY, CDR2 SMNVEV (reference sequence).

The chain carries TRBV7-7 and TRBJ2-1, with D perhaps matching TRBD2 (5 bases). Deletions cut 5 bases from V and 7 bases from J, with 18 bases between. Germline lookup yields CDR1 SSHAT and CDR2 FNYEAQ (reference sequence). This CDR3 is built from 15 residues. CDR3 bases: TGTGCCAGCAGCCCGGCCCGGTCTAGCTGGAATGAGCAGTTCTTC. Protein: CASSPARSSWNEQFF.

The rearrangement links TRBV9 to TRBJ1-1, with D possibly matching TRBD1 (6 bases). The CDR3 has 16 residues. The germline gives CDR1 SGDLS, CDR2 YYNGEE. Trimming pared 1 base from V and 1 base from J, leaving 14 bases between. The CDR3 DNA reads TGTGCCAGCAGCGTAACCCCGGCAGGGGCGAACACTGAAGCTTTCTTT. Translation gives CASSVTPAGANTEAFF.

This chain links TRBV4-1 with TRBJ2-2; 7 bases are a match to TRBD2. The length of the CDR3 is 17 residues. Germline loops: CDR1 MGHRA, CDR2 YSYEKL. V lost 1 base, J lost 3 bases, and 8 bases stayed unmatched. Here the CDR3 DNA reads TGCGCCAGCAGCCAAGTGTGGCGGGAGTTTGACACCGGGGAGCTGTTTTTT. It yields the protein CASSQVWREFDTGELFF.

This clone was picked up one time. This chain links TRBV28 with TRBJ2-1, with 9 bases identical to TRBD2. The CDR3 loop spans 16 amino acids. The germline V gene has CDR1 MDHEN and CDR2 SYDVKM. The trim removed 1 base at V and 6 bases at J, leaving 7 bases unmatched. The CDR3 nucleotides are TGTGCCAGCAGTTTATTTCGGCGGGAGGGCCGCAATGAGCAGTTCTTC. It codes for CASSLFRREGRNEQFF.

V gene TRBV7-9 combines with J gene TRBJ2-3; D is perhaps TRBD2 (6 bases). This CDR3 spans 16 amino acids. Germline V gene sequence: CDR1 SEHNR, CDR2 FQNEAQ (reference sequence). V gave up 5 bases and J gave up 1 base, with 16 bases separating them. CDR3 loop: CASSDPLRGGTDTQYF. In nucleotides, the CDR3 is TGTGCCAGCAGCGACCCCCTGCGGGGAGGCACAGATACGCAGTATTTT.

V usage is TRBV7-9 and J usage is TRBJ2-2; the D call may be TRBD1 or TRBD2 (5 bases each). The CDR3 is 15 amino acids. The V gene's germline CDR1 is SEHNR and CDR2 FQNEAQ (reference sequence). The germline V and J ends were trimmed by 8 bases and 0 bases, with 13 bases remaining between them. As DNA, the CDR3 is TGTGCCAGCCCAACGGGGCTTCCGAACACCGGGGAGCTGTTTTTT. This encodes CASPTGLPNTGELFF.

The chain carries TRBV6-5 and TRBJ1-2; D perhaps matches TRBD1 (6 bases). This CDR3 has 14 residues. V gave up 8 bases and J gave up 6 bases, with 19 bases separating them. Germline loops: CDR1 MNHEY, CDR2 SVGAGI. The CDR3 sequence is CASSVRGGVDGYTF. Here the CDR3 DNA reads TGTGCCAGCTCGGTCAGGGGAGGAGTGGATGGCTACACCTTC.